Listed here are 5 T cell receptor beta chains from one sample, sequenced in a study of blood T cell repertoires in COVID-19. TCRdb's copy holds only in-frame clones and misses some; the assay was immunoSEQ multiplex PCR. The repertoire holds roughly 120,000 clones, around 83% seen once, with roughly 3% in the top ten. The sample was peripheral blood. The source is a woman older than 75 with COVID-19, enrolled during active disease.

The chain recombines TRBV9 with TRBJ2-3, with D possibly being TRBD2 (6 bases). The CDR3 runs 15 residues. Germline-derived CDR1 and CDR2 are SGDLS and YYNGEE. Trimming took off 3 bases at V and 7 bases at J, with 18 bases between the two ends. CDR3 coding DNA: TGTGCCAGCAGCGAAACTAGCCTCTCCTCTAATACGCAGTATTTT. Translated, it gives CASSETSLSSNTQYF. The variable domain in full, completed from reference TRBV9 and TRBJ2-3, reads DSGVTQTPKHLITATGQRVTLRCSPRSGDLSVYWYQQSLDQGLQFLIQYYNGEERAKGNILERFSAQQFPDLHSELNLSSLELGDSALYFCASSETSLSSNTQYFGPGTRLTVL.

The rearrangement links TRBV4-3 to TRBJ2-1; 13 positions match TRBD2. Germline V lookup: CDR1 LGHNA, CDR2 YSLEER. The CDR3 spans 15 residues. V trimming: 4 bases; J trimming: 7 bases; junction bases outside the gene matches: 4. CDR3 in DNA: TGCGCCAGCAGCCGAACTAGCGGGGGGGGGAATGAGCAGTTCTTC. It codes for CASSRTSGGGNEQFF.

The CDR3 reads CASSPGLASEQYF. The CDR3 DNA reads TGTGCCAGCTCCCCCGGGTTAGCCTCCGAGCAGTACTTC. The rearrangement uses TRBV18 and TRBJ2-7; D is ambiguous. V was shortened by 6 bases and J by 6 bases, with 15 bases between the two germline ends. The CDR3 covers 13 residues. From germline, CDR1 is KGHSH and CDR2 LQKENI.

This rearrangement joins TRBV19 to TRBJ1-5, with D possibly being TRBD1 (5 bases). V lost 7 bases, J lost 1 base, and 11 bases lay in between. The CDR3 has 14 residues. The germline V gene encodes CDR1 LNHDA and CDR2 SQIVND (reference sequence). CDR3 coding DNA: TGTGCCAGTACTTTGGACACGAGCAATCAGCCCCAGCATTTT. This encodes CASTLDTSNQPQHF.

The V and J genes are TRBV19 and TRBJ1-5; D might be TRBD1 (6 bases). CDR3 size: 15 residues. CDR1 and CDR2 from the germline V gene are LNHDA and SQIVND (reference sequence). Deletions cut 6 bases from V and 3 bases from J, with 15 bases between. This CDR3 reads CASRTDRNPNQPQHF. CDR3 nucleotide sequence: TGTGCCAGTAGGACCGACAGGAATCCCAATCAGCCCCAGCATTTT.